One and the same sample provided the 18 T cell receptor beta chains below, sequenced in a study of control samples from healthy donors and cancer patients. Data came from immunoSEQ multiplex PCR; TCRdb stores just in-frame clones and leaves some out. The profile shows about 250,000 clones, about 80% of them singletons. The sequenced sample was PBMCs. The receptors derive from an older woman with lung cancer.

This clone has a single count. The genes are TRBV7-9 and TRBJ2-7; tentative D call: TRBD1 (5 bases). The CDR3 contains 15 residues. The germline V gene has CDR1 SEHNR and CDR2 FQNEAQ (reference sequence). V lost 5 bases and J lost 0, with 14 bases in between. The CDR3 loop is CASSHPPGRSYEQYF. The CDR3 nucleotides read TGTGCCAGCAGCCATCCCCCAGGGCGCTCCTACGAGCAGTACTTC.

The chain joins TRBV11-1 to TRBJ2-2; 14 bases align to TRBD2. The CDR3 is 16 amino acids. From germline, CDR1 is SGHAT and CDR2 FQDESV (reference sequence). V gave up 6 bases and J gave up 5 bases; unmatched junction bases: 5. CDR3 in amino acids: CASRRRLAGGTGELFF. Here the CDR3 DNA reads TGTGCCAGCAGGCGGAGACTAGCGGGGGGGACCGGGGAGCTGTTTTTT.

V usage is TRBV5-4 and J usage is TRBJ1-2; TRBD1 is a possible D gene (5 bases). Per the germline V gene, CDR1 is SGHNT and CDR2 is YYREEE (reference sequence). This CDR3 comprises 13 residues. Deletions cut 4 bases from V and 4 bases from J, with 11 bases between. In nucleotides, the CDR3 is TGTGCCAGCAGCGGAAGGGACGGCTATGGCTACACCTTC. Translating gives CASSGRDGYGYTF.

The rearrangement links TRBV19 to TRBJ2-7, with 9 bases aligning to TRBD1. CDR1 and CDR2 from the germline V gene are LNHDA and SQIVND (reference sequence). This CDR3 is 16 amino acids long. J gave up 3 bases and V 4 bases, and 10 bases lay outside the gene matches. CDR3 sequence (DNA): TGTGCCAGTAGTACCCGTACCGGGACAGGGATCTACGAGCAGTACTTC. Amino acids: CASSTRTGTGIYEQYF.

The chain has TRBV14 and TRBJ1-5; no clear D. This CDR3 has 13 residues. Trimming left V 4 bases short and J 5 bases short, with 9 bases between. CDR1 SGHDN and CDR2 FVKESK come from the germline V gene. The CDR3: CASSLRVDQPQHF. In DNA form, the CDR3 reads TGTGCCAGCAGCCTTAGGGTGGATCAGCCCCAGCATTTT.

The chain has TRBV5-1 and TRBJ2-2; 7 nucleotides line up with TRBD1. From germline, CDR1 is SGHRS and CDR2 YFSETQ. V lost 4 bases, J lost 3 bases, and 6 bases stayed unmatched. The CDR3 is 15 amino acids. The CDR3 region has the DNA TGCGCCAGCAGCGAGAACAGGGGTGACACCGGGGAGCTGTTTTTT. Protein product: CASSENRGDTGELFF.

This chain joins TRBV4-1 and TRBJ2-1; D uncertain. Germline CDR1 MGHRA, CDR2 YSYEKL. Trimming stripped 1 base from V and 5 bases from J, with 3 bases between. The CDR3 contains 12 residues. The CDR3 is CASSQGNNEQFF. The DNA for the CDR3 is TGCGCCAGCAGCCAAGGGAACAATGAGCAGTTCTTC.

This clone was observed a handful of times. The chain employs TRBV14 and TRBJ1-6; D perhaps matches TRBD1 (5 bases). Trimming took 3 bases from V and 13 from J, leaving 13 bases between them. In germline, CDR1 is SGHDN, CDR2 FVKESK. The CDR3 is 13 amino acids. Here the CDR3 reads CASSQGDLYPLHF. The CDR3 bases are TGTGCCAGCAGCCAGGGGGATCTTTATCCCCTCCACTTT.

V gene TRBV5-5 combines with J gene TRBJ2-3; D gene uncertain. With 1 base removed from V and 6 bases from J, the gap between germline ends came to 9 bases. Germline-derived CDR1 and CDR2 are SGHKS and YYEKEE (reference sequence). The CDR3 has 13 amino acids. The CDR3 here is CASSLRNTDTQYF. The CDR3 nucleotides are TGTGCCAGCAGCTTGCGGAATACGGATACGCAGTATTTT.

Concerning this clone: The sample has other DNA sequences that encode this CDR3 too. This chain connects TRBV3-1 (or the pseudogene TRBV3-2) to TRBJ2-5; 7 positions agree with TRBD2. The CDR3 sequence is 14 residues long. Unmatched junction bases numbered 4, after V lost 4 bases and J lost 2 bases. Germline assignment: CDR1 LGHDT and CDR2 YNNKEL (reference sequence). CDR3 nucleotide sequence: TGTGCCAGCAGCCCATCCGGGGGGCAAGAGACCCAGTACTTC. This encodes CASSPSGGQETQYF.

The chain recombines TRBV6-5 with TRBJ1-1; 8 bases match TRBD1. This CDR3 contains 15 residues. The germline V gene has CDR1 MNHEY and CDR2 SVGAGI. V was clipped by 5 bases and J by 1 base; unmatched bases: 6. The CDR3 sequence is CASSPGQGKNTEAFF. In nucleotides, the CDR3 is TGTGCCAGCAGTCCCGGACAGGGAAAGAACACTGAAGCTTTCTTT.

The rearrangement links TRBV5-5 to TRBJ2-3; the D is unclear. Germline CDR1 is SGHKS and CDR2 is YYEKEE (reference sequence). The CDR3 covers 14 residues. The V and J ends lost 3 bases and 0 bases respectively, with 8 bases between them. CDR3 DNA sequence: TGTGCCAGCAGCTCCCGCACCAGCACAGATACGCAGTATTTT. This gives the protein CASSSRTSTDTQYF. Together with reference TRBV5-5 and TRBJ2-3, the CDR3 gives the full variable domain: DAGVTQSPTHLIKTRGQQVTLRCSPISGHKSVSWYQQVLGQGPQFIFQYYEKEERGRGNFPDRFSARQFPNYSSELNVNALLLGDSALYLCASSSRTSTDTQYFGPGTRLTVL.

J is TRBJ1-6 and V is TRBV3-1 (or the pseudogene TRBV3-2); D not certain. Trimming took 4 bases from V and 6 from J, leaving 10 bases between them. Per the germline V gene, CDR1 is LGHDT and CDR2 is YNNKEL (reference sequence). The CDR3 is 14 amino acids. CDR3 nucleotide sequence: TGTGCCAGCAGCCCGATGCAGGTTAATTCACCCCTCCACTTT. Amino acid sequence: CASSPMQVNSPLHF.

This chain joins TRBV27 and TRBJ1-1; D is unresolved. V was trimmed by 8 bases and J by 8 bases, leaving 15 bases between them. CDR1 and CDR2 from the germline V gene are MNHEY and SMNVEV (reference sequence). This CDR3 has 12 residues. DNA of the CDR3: TGTGCCAGCGGACTACGGGAGGGCGAAGCTTTCTTT. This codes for CASGLREGEAFF.

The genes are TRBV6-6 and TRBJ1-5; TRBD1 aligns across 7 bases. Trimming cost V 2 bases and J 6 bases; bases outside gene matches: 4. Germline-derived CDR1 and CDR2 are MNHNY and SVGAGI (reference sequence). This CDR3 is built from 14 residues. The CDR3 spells CASSYDRAGQPQHF. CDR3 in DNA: TGTGCCAGCAGTTACGACAGGGCGGGTCAGCCCCAGCATTTT.

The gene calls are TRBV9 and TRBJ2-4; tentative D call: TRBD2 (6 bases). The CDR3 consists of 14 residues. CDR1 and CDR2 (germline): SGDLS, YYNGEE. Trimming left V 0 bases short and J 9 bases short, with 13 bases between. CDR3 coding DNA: TGTGCCAGCAGCGTAGCCCCATTGGAGGGCATTCAGTACTTC. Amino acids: CASSVAPLEGIQYF. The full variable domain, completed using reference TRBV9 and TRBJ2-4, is DSGVTQTPKHLITATGQRVTLRCSPRSGDLSVYWYQQSLDQGLQFLIQYYNGEERAKGNILERFSAQQFPDLHSELNLSSLELGDSALYFCASSVAPLEGIQYFGAGTRLSVL.

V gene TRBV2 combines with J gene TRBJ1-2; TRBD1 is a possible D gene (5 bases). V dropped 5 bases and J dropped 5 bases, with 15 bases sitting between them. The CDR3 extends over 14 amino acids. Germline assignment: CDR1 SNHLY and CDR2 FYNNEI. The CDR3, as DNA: TGTGCCAGCAGTAGGGACGGAATCACGTATGGCTACACCTTC. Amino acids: CASSRDGITYGYTF.

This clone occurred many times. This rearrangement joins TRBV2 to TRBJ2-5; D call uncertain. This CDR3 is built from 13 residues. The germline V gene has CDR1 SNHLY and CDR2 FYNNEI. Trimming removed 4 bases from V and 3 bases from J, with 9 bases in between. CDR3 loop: CASSVRSEETQYF. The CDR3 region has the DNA TGTGCCAGCAGTGTGCGTAGTGAAGAGACCCAGTACTTC.